Each of the 5 T cell receptor beta chains below was sequenced from the same sample in a study of cytomegalovirus exposure and HLA in healthy donors. In the PCR, 60 Vbeta and 13 Jbeta primers were used. Profiled with immunoSEQ multiplex PCR; TCRdb holds only in-frame clones, not every one. The data contain approximately 200,000 clones, almost 80% of them seen just once; the ten biggest clones take up 1.5% to 2%. Sequencing used PBMCs. These receptor sequences come from a young man in good health and CMV-seronegative.

In this sample, this clone turned up once. Germline and junction disagree at one end, which may indicate a read error. The chain links TRBV9 to TRBJ2-1, with 9 bases that match TRBD2. The germline V gene encodes CDR1 SGDLS and CDR2 YYNGEE. This CDR3 comprises 16 residues. CDR3 nucleotide sequence: TGTGCCAGTAGCGTAGTAGGTAGCGGGAGTCGCGATGAGCAGTTCTTC. It encodes CASSVVGSGSRDEQFF.

The chain employs TRBV7-6 and TRBJ1-1; D is unclear. The CDR3 extends over 15 amino acids. The ends were cut back, 1 base at V and 3 bases at J, with 12 bases in the middle. Germline V gene sequence: CDR1 SGHVS, CDR2 FNYEAQ. CDR3 residues: CASSLGVFGDTEAFF. CDR3 nucleotides: TGTGCCAGCAGCTTAGGGGTCTTCGGAGACACTGAAGCTTTCTTT.

The chain links TRBV5-1 to TRBJ1-2; 7 nucleotides match TRBD1. The CDR3 totals 14 residues. From germline, CDR1 is SGHRS and CDR2 YFSETQ. The V and J ends lost 2 bases and 7 bases, in that order; junction bases with no gene match: 8. The CDR3 loop is CASSLEQGWGGYTF. CDR3 sequence (DNA): TGCGCCAGCAGCTTAGAACAGGGGTGGGGTGGCTACACCTTC. Based on the CDR3 plus reference TRBV5-1 and TRBJ1-2, the full variable domain is KAGVTQTPRYLIKTRGQQVTLSCSPISGHRSVSWYQQTPGQGLQFLFEYFSETQRNKGNFPGRFSGRQFSNSRSEMNVSTLELGDSALYLCASSLEQGWGGYTFGSGTRLTVV.

DNA for the CDR3: TGTGCCAGCAGCCAAGAACTAGCGGGAGCCACAGATACGCAGTATTTT. It specifies CASSQELAGATDTQYF. The rearrangement links TRBV4-2 to TRBJ2-3; 11 nucleotides align to TRBD2. The germline V gene encodes CDR1 LGHNA and CDR2 YNFKEQ. The CDR3 is made up of 16 amino acids. V shed 0 bases, J shed 2 bases, and the junction held 1 base outside the gene matches.

The J gene is TRBJ2-5, the V gene TRBV2; 8 bases fit TRBD1. The closer fit of TRBJ2-7 to the DNA end suggests the J call may be wrong. Germline CDR1 is SNHLY and CDR2 is FYNNEI. CDR3 length: 14 residues. The CDR3, as DNA: TGTGCCAGCAGTCCCCTTACAGGGGGGTACGAGCAGTACTTC. Translated: CASSPLTGGYEQYF.